These T cell receptor beta chains were read from a single sample in a study of CD8 T cells in Susac syndrome. TCRdb used MiXCR to reprocess the immunoSEQ multiplex PCR reads, holding one entry per CDR3 protein. The sample lists around 56,000 distinct CDR3 sequences, 90% to 95% occurring once. The sequenced sample consisted of CD8+ T cells from PBMCs. The receptors were sampled from a human donor in good health. Both conserved end residues are part of each CDR3. D genes are given only for firm matches. Some rows have no size entry. The others give once, few or many, or a class for an expanded clone.

abundance	d_gene	v_gene	j_gene	CDR3nt	CDR3aa
-	TRBD2	TRBV5-1	TRBJ2-3	TGCGCCAGCAGCTCCGGACTAGCGGGGGGAAGAGGAGCAGATACGCAGTATTTT	CASSSGLAGGRGADTQYF
-	TRBD1	TRBV6-6	TRBJ1-6	TGTGCCAGCAGGCTCTCCTGGGAGGGGGCGAATTCACCCCTCCACTTT	CASRLSWEGANSPLHF
-	-	TRBV4-1	TRBJ1-5	TGCGCCAGCAGCCAAGGCGCCGGGGGGCCCCAGCATTTT	CASSQGAGGPQHF
-	-	TRBV9	TRBJ1-4	TGTGCCAGCAGCGTAGATACCGGCCAGGTCCCAAATGAAAAACTGTTTTTT	CASSVDTGQVPNEKLFF
-	-	TRBV28	TRBJ2-7	TGTGCCAGCAGAGCACCCACCAGCTACGAGCAGTACTTC	CASRAPTSYEQYF
once	-	TRBV13	TRBJ1-3	TGTGCCAGCACCGGATATCGGGAGACGGCTGGAAACACCATATATTTT	CASTGYRETAGNTIYF
-	-	TRBV20-1	TRBJ1-1	TGCAGTGCTAGAGATGGAGCAGGGTTGGGCACTGAAGCTTTCTTT	CSARDGAGLGTEAFF
-	TRBD2	TRBV5-1	TRBJ2-1	TGCGCCAGCAGCTGGTCGGGGGGGAGCTCCTACAATGAGCAGTTCTTC	CASSWSGGSSYNEQFF
-	TRBD2	TRBV6-6	TRBJ2-7	TGTGCCAGCAGTTTTGGCGGGGGGGCGGAGCAGTACTTC	CASSFGGGAEQYF
-	-	TRBV4-3	TRBJ2-3	TGCGCCAGCAGCCAAGATTATTCCGGTTCGGCAGATACGCAGTATTTT	CASSQDYSGSADTQYF
-	TRBD2	TRBV5-1	TRBJ2-1	TGCGCCAGCAGCTTGGAGCTAGCGGGGGGCCTCGATGAGCAGTTCTTC	CASSLELAGGLDEQFF
-	-	TRBV4-1	TRBJ2-1	TGCGCCAGCAGCCAAGAGATGTCGGGGTCCGATGAGCAGTTCTTC	CASSQEMSGSDEQFF
-	TRBD1	TRBV4-2	TRBJ1-1	TGTGCCAGCAGAGGACAGGAGAACACTGAAGCTTTCTTT	CASRGQENTEAFF
-	TRBD2	TRBV5-1	TRBJ2-1	TGCGCCAGCAGCTTGGACGCTAGCGGTTACAATGAGCAGTTCTTC	CASSLDASGYNEQFF
-	-	TRBV5-1	TRBJ1-2	TGCGCCAGCAGCACGTGGACTGCCTCCTATGGCTACACCTTC	CASSTWTASYGYTF
-	-	TRBV5-5	TRBJ2-1	TGTGCCAGCAGCTTTAGGACGCAACAGTCCTACAATGAGCAGTTCTTC	CASSFRTQQSYNEQFF
-	-	TRBV12-3/TRBV12-4	TRBJ2-7	TGTGCCAGCAGTTTCCTCGAGGGAGCCTACGAGCAGTACTTC	CASSFLEGAYEQYF
-	-	TRBV7-8	TRBJ2-7	TGTGCCAGCAGCTTAGGGTCCTGGACTTTAACCTACGAGCAGTACTTC	CASSLGSWTLTYEQYF
-	TRBD1	TRBV14	TRBJ1-1	TGTGCCAGCAGCCGACTCTCGACAGGGACGAACACTGAAGCTTTCTTT	CASSRLSTGTNTEAFF
-	TRBD2	TRBV29-1	TRBJ2-7	TGCAGCGTTCGACTAGCGGGGAACTACGAGCAGTACTTC	CSVRLAGNYEQYF
once	TRBD1	TRBV15	TRBJ1-6	TGTGCCACCAGCATTCGGGACAGGGGTAATTCACCCCTCCACTTT	CATSIRDRGNSPLHF
-	TRBD2	TRBV4-1	TRBJ2-1	TGCGCCAGCAGCCAAGGGTGGGGGAGGGATGAGCAGTTCTTC	CASSQGWGRDEQFF
-	-	TRBV27	TRBJ2-1	TGTGCCAGCAGTTTATACCCACCACAGGGTACGCGGCTCAATGAGCAGTTCTTC	CASSLYPPQGTRLNEQFF
-	TRBD1	TRBV9	TRBJ1-6	TGTGCCAGCAGCGTCCACTCACGGGGACAGGGTAATTCACCCCTCCACTTT	CASSVHSRGQGNSPLHF
once	TRBD2	TRBV5-6	TRBJ2-3	TGTGCCAGCAGCTTGGGGCCTAGCGGGATGAGTGATACGCAGTATTTT	CASSLGPSGMSDTQYF
-	-	TRBV12-5	TRBJ2-5	TGTGCTAGTGGTTTGGTTAGGTCCCTTGGCGAGACCCAGTACTTC	CASGLVRSLGETQYF
-	-	TRBV5-6	TRBJ2-1	TGTGCCAGCAGCTCTCAGGGCGGTGAGCAGTTCTTC	CASSSQGGEQFF
-	TRBD1	TRBV5-6	TRBJ1-1	TGTGCCAGCAGCCCCGGGACAGGGGGTGGAAGTCCCGAAGCTTTCTTT	CASSPGTGGGSPEAFF
-	-	TRBV4-1	TRBJ2-7	TGCGCCAGCAGCCAAGGGTCCCAGGTTGAAGACTACGAGCAGTACTTC	CASSQGSQVEDYEQYF
-	-	TRBV30	TRBJ1-3	TGTGCCTGCAGGGTGTCGAACACCATATATTTT	CACRVSNTIYF
-	-	TRBV6-6	TRBJ1-2	TGTGCCAGCAGTTACTCGACATCTAACTATGGCTACACCTTC	CASSYSTSNYGYTF
-	-	TRBV29-1	TRBJ2-3	TGCAGCGCCCGGAGCACAGATACGCAGTATTTT	CSARSTDTQYF
few	TRBD1	TRBV6-5	TRBJ2-7	TGTGCCAGCAGTCAAGGACAGGCCGGCGAGCAGTACTTC	CASSQGQAGEQYF
once	TRBD2	TRBV14	TRBJ2-1	TGTGCCAGCAGCCGCCGGGGGGACAATGAGCAGTTCTTC	CASSRRGDNEQFF
-	TRBD1	TRBV7-8	TRBJ2-7	TGTGCCAGCAGCTTAGGGGACAGCGAGCAGTACTTC	CASSLGDSEQYF
-	-	TRBV14	TRBJ1-2	TGTGCCAGCAGCCAAGTGGACAGCGTTCTCTATGGCTACACCTTC	CASSQVDSVLYGYTF
-	-	TRBV27	TRBJ2-2	TGTGCCAGCAGTTTAGGGGGAGGTCCCGGGGAGCCGTTTTTT	CASSLGGGPGEPFF
-	-	TRBV28	TRBJ1-3	TGTGCCAGCAGTGAGGCAACCTCTGGAAACACCATATATTTT	CASSEATSGNTIYF
-	TRBD1	TRBV11-2	TRBJ2-7	TGTGCCAGCAGCCTCCCCCGACAGGGGTCAAATAATTTTTACGAGCAGTACTTC	CASSLPRQGSNNFYEQYF